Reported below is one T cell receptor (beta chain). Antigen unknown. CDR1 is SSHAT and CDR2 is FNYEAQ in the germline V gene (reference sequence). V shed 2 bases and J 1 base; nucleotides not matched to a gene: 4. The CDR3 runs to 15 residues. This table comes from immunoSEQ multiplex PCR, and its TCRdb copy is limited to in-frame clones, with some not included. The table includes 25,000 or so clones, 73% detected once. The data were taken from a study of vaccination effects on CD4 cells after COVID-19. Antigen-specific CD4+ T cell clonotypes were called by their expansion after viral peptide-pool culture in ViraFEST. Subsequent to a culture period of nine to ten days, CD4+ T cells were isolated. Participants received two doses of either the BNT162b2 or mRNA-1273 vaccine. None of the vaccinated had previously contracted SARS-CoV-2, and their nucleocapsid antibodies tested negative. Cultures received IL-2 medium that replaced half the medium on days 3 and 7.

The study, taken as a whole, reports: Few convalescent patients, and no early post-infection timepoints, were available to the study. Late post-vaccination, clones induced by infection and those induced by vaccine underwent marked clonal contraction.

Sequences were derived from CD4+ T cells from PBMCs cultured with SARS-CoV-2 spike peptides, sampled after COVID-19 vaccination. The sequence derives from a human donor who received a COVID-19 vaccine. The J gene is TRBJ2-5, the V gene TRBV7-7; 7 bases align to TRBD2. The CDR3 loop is CASSLSPSGQETQYF. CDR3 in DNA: TGTGCCAGCAGCTTATCTCCTAGCGGCCAAGAGACCCAGTACTTC. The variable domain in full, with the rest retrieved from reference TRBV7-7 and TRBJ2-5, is GAGVSQSPRYKVTKRGQDVTLRCDPISSHATLYWYQQALGQGPEFLTYFNYEAQPDKSGLPSDRFSAERPEGSISTLTIQRTEQRDSAMYRCASSLSPSGQETQYFGPGTRLLVL.